Detailed here is one T cell receptor beta chain. Ten or more counts support this clonotype. Its target antigen remains unknown. No qualities accompany the bases; no much larger clone lies one base away. The donors were roughly 39 Caucasian individuals from Russia, aged roughly 6 to 100 years, who were systemically healthy. Roughly 10 milliliters of peripheral blood were drawn from each donor into EDTA-treated Vacutainer tubes. Ficoll-Paque density-gradient centrifugation was used to isolate PBMCs, with at least 7 million per sample. Trizol reagent was used to extract total RNA from the PBMCs, yielding at least 5 micrograms per sample. Naive CD45RAhigh/CD27high T cell percentages were measured by flow cytometry on a PBMC aliquot from every donor. The data were obtained in a study of blood T cells in healthy people across ages (dated by TCRdb to between 2015 and 2017). Study-level background: In model experiments, roughly one uniquely barcoded TCR beta cDNA molecule per two T cells was captured by template switching. The study measured age-related changes in TCR beta repertoire diversity using deep sequencing normalized with unique cDNA molecular identifiers. The donors were divided into four age groups: young (average around 15 years), middle-aged (about 41), aged (approximately 64) and long-lived (approximately 74). To avoid experimental bias, donors of different ages were randomly spread across the sequencing lanes. The study analyzed two additional independent replicas of 1 million unique cDNA reads from the same blood draw for two donors, one aged 18 to 30 and one aged 80 or older. The paper's findings and limits, for the study overall: Because the CMV infection status of the donors was unknown, age-related changes in expanded clonotypes may potentially have been confounded. Bulk unsorted PBMC profiling prevented conclusive comparison of naive and antigen-experienced compartments. Compared with the aged group, the long-lived group had more naive CD4+ T cells, fewer expanded clones and increased TCR diversity, a pattern suggesting age selection. A strong correlation was found between observed TCR beta diversity and the percentage of naive T cells measured by flow cytometry. Estimates of total diversity based on one million sequenced T cells were considered lower bounds and underestimates. As age increased, observed TCR beta diversity per million T cells dropped in a roughly linear way, and a significant reduction was already evident by age about 36.

According to the germline V gene, CDR1 reads SQVTM and CDR2 reads ANQGSEA. The cysteine opens and the phenylalanine closes a CDR3 of 15 amino acids. The kept DNA is CDR3 alone, 45 bases in frame from the first base. Relative to germline, V is 0 bases shorter and J is 4 bases shorter, with 13 bases between their ends. Library construction relied on 5' RACE. The sequencer was an Illumina HiSeq 2500. The second PCR ran for about 6 to 12 cycles and used a J-beta primer mix along with a sample-barcoded 5' primer. A template-switch 5' adaptor carrying 12 random nucleotides introduced a unique molecular identifier onto each TCR beta cDNA molecule. Each sample yielded at least 2.5 million CDR3-containing paired-end reads. First-strand cDNA was synthesized from all RNA with the Mint cDNA synthesis kit, primed by a TRBC-specific oligonucleotide. Following uracil-DNA glycosylase treatment, all cDNA underwent a first 18-cycle PCR with the universal primers M1SS and BC2_uni_R. The authors' analysis ran thus. Each sample was normalized by randomly selecting 1 million high-quality reads, each carrying a distinct molecular identifier. Instead of being binned into consensus sequences, reads with shared molecular identifiers were discarded. MiTCR, with a Q25 quality threshold and the strictest error-elimination algorithm, was used for CDR3 identification, clonotype clustering and error correction. A nonparametric unseen species model with Euler transformation was used to estimate a lower bound on total TCR beta diversity. Using fastp trimming at Q25 and MiXCR clonotype assembly, TCRdb reanalyzed the public sequencing data and kept in-frame beta chains. One record per CDR3 amino acid sequence lists the most common genes and DNA. Clone size and V and J calls follow TCRdb, not the original study. The sample records 750,000 to 950,000 distinct CDR3 sequences, 40% to 65% of which are singletons. Clones ranked in the top ten supply approximately 40% of the sample.

The TCR sequence derives from a man of 80 years or more in good health. Sequenced sample: blood. The V gene is TRBV29-1 and the J gene is TRBJ2-1; the D gene lacks a confident call. This receptor has the CDR3 CSVEDTAVGYNEQFF. The bases read TGCAGCGTTGAAGATACGGCCGTGGGGTACAATGAGCAGTTCTTC.